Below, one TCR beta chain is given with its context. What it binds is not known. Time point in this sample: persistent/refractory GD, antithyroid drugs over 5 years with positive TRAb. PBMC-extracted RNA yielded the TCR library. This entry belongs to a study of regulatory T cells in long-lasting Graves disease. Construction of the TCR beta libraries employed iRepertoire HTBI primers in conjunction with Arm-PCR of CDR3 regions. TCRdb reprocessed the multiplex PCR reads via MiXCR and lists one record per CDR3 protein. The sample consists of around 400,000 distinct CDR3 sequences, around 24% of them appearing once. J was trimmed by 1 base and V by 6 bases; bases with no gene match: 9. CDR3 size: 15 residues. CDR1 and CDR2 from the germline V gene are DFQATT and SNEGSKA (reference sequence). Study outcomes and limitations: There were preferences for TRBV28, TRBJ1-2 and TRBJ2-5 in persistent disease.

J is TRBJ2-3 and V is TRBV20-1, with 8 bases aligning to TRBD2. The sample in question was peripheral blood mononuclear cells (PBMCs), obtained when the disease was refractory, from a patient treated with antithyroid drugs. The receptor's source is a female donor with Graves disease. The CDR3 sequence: CSATFTSGGTDTQYF. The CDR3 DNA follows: TGCAGTGCCACCTTTACTAGCGGAGGCACAGATACGCAGTATTTT.